This entry is about one T cell receptor beta chain. Enrolled during active infection, Seattle patients were then followed longitudinally. This sample was included in a study of blood T cell repertoires in COVID-19. Per the original methods: Amplification of reference gene primers was used by the study to estimate nucleated cell counts. This table comes from immunoSEQ multiplex PCR, and its TCRdb copy is limited to in-frame clones, with some not included. V, J and clone size are those of that table, while D and trimming were read from the DNA. The sample shows around 400,000 clones, approximately 89% of them seen only once. The CDR3 covers 13 residues. V lost 4 bases and J lost 0, with 9 bases in between. CDR1 and CDR2 from the germline V gene are GTSNPN and SVGIG (reference sequence).

Source material: peripheral blood. The V and J genes are TRBV30 and TRBJ2-5, with TRBD2 as a possible D gene (6 bases). This receptor was taken from a woman aged 60 to 75 with COVID-19, enrolled during active disease. In DNA form, the CDR3 reads TGTGCCTGGACGGGGGACTACCAAGAGACCCAGTACTTC. Translation: CAWTGDYQETQYF.